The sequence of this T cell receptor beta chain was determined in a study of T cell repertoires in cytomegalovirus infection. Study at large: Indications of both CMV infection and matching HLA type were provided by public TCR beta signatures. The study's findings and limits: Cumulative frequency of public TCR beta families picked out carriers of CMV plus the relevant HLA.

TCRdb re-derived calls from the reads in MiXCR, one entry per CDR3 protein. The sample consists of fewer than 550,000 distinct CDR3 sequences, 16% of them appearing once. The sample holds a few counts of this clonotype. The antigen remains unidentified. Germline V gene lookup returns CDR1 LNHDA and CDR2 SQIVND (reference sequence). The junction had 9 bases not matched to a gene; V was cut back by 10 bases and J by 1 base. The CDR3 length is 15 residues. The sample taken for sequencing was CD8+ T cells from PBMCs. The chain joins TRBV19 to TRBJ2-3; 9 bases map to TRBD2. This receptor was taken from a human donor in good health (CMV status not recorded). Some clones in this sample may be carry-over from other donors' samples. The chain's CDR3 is CATTSWTSGTDTQYF. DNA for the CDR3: TGTGCCACAACGAGTTGGACTAGCGGCACAGATACGCAGTATTTT.